Listed here are 12 T cell receptor beta chains from one sample, sequenced in a study of CD8+CD57+ T cells in acquired aplastic anemia. Both TCR beta VDJ combination and CDR3 sequence profiling were carried out. Genomic DNA was the template for this profiling. TCRdb reprocessed the reads via MiXCR and lists one record per CDR3 protein. This table holds tens of thousands of distinct CDR3 sequences, roughly half found once. The sequenced sample consisted of sorted CD4+, CD8+, or CD8+CD57+ T cells (not recorded which) from PBMCs. The receptors stem from a human donor in good health, serving as a control.

The V gene is TRBV10-3, the J gene TRBJ1-3; D is unresolved. Germline V gene lookup returns CDR1 ENHRY and CDR2 SYGVKD. With 6 bases removed from V and 0 bases from J, the gap between germline ends came to 9 bases. CDR3 length equals 14 residues. CDR3 sequence (DNA): TGTGCCATCAGATCGGACCTCTCTGGAAACACCATATATTTT. Encoded protein: CAIRSDLSGNTIYF.

The chain uses TRBV7-3 and TRBJ1-1; D is possibly TRBD1 (5 bases). Germline loops: CDR1 SGHTA, CDR2 FQGTGA. The CDR3 is made up of 15 amino acids. V was pared by 5 bases and J by 1 base, with 14 bases between. CDR3 sequence: CASSPQGAKNTEAFF. CDR3 DNA: TGTGCCAGCAGCCCCCAAGGGGCCAAGAACACTGAAGCTTTCTTT. Drawing the rest from reference TRBV7-3 and TRBJ1-1, the complete variable domain is GAGVSQTPSNKVTEKGKYVELRCDPISGHTALYWYRQSLGQGPEFLIYFQGTGAADDSGLPNDRFFAVRPEGSVSTLKIQRTERGDSAVYLCASSPQGAKNTEAFFGQGTRLTVV.

This chain joins TRBV5-1 and TRBJ1-2, with 7 bases fitting TRBD1. After removal of 4 bases from V and 1 base from J, the junction contained 4 bases not matched to a gene. This CDR3 region has 14 residues. Germline CDR1 and CDR2: SGHRS and YFSETQ. The CDR3 region has the DNA TGCGCCAGCAGCGCTACAGGGGTTAACTATGGCTACACCTTC. This encodes CASSATGVNYGYTF.

As concerns this clonotype: Since a much larger clone is just one base distant, this may be a read error. The chain combines TRBV25-1 with TRBJ2-1, with a possible D match to TRBD1 (5 bases). The germline gives CDR1 MGHDK, CDR2 SYGVNS. The CDR3 spans 15 residues. DNA for the CDR3: TGTGCCAGCAGTACAGAGCCGACAGTCTACAATGAGCAGCTCTTC. The encoded protein is CASSTEPTVYNEQLF.

The rearrangement uses TRBV10-3 and TRBJ1-1; D is unclear. Germline loops: CDR1 ENHRY, CDR2 SYGVKD. V was trimmed by 7 bases and J by 1 base, leaving 7 bases between them. This CDR3 is built from 12 residues. The CDR3 here is CAINRGNTEAFF. In nucleotides, the CDR3 is TGTGCCATCAATAGAGGGAACACTGAAGCTTTCTTT.

This clonotype has ten or more counts. This rearrangement joins TRBV9 to TRBJ1-2; 8 bases map to TRBD1. Germline CDR1 is SGDLS and CDR2 is YYNGEE. Trimming at V came to 0 bases and at J to 3 bases, leaving 4 bases not matched to a gene. This CDR3 spans 15 amino acids. Here the CDR3 reads CASSVDPTGDYGYTF. The CDR3 coding sequence is TGTGCCAGCAGCGTAGACCCGACAGGGGACTATGGCTACACCTTC. Full variable domain (remainder filled in from reference TRBV9 and TRBJ1-2): DSGVTQTPKHLITATGQRVTLRCSPRSGDLSVYWYQQSLDQGLQFLIQYYNGEERAKGNILERFSAQQFPDLHSELNLSSLELGDSALYFCASSVDPTGDYGYTFGSGTRLTVV.

The rearrangement uses TRBV20-1 and TRBJ2-7; 11 nucleotides match TRBD2. CDR3 length: 15 amino acids. The germline V gene encodes CDR1 DFQATT and CDR2 SNEGSKA (reference sequence). After removal of 3 bases from V and 7 bases from J, the junction contained 11 bases not matched to a gene. The CDR3 reads CSASSPGTSGGEQYV. CDR3 coding DNA: TGCAGTGCTAGTTCGCCCGGGACTAGCGGCGGGGAGCAGTACGTC.

The chain carries TRBV25-1 and TRBJ1-1; D remains unclear. The germline V gene encodes CDR1 MGHDK and CDR2 SYGVNS. The CDR3 sequence is 11 residues long. Between the trimmed V and J ends, which lost 7 bases and 11 bases, there was a span of 14 bases. The chain's CDR3 is CASTEEATAFF. In DNA form, the CDR3 reads TGTGCCAGCACCGAGGAGGCGACGGCTTTCTTT.

The rearrangement links TRBV5-1 to TRBJ2-7; TRBD2 is a possible D gene (6 bases). V was cut by 1 base and J by 6 bases, with 14 bases left in between. CDR1 SGHRS and CDR2 YFSETQ come from the germline V gene. The CDR3 is made up of 14 amino acids. CDR3 coding DNA: TGCGCCAGCAGCTTGCCGGAGGGAAGGGCCGAGCAGTACTTC. Amino acid sequence: CASSLPEGRAEQYF.

This clonotype was seen more than once but under ten times. A much bigger clone sits one base away, suggesting this may be a read error. The chain has TRBV27 and TRBJ2-7, with a weak D call TRBD1 (6 bases). CDR3 length: 14 residues. Germline CDR1 reads MNHEY; CDR2 reads SMNVEV (reference sequence). V was trimmed by 11 bases and J by 6 bases, leaving 23 bases between them. The CDR3 spells CAVGGRGQGVEQYF. The DNA for the CDR3 is TGTGCCGTAGGAGGCAGGGGCCAAGGGGTCGAGCAGTACTTC.

This clonotype was observed a single time. The chain carries TRBV24-1 and TRBJ2-1; 7 positions agree with TRBD1. The CDR3 is made up of 14 amino acids. With 2 bases clipped from V and 5 bases from J, the junction kept 2 bases outside the gene matches. Germline loops: CDR1 KGHDR, CDR2 SFDVKD. The CDR3 here is CATSDYGQDNEQFF. CDR3 DNA sequence: TGTGCCACCAGTGATTACGGACAGGACAATGAGCAGTTCTTC.

V usage is TRBV19 and J usage is TRBJ1-1; TRBD1 matches 7 bases. The CDR3 sequence is 15 residues long. Per germline, CDR1 LNHDA and CDR2 SQIVND (reference sequence). V lost 3 bases and J lost 6; bases outside the gene matches: 10. As DNA, the CDR3 is TGTGCCAGTAGTATGGGTGGGCAGGGGGTGCCTGAAGCTTTCTTT. This translates into CASSMGGQGVPEAFF.